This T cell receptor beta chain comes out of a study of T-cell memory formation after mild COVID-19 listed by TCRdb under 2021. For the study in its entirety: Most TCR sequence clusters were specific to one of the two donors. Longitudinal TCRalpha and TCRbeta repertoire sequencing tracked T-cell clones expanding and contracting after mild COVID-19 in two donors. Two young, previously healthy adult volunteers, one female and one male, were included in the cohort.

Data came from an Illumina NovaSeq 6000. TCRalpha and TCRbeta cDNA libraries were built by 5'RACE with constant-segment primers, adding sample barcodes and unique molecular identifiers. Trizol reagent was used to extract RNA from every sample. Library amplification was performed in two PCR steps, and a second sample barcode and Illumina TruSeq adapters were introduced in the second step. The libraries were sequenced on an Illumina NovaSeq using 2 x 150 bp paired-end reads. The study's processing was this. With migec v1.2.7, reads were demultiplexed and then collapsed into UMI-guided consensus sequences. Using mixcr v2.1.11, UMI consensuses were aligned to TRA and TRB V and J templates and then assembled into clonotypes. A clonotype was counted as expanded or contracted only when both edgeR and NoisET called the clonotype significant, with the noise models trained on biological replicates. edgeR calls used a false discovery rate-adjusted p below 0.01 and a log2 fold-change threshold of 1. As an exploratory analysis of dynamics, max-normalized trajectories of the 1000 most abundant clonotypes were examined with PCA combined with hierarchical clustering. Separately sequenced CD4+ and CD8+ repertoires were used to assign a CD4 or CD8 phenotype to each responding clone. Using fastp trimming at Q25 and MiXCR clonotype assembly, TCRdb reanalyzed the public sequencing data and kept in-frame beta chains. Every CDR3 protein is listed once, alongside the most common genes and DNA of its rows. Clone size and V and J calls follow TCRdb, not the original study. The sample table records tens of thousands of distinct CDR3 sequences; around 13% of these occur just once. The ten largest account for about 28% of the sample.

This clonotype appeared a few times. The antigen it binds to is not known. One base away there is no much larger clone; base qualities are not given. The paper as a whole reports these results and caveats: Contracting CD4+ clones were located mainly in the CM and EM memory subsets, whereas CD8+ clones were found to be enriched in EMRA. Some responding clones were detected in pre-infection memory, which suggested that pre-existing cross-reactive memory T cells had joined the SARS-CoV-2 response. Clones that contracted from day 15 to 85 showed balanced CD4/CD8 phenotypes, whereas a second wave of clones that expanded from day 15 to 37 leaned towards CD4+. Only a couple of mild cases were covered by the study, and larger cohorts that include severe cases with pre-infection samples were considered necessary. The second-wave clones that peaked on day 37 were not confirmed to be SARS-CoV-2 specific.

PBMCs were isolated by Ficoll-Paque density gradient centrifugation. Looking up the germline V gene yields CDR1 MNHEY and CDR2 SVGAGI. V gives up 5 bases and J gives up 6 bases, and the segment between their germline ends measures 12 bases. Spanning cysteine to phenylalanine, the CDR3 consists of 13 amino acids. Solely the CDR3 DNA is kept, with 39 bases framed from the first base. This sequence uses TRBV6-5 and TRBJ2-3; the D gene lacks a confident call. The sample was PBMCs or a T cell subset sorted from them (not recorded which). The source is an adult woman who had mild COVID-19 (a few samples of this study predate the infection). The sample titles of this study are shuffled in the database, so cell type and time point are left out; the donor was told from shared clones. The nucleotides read TGTGCCAGCAGTCAACACAGTTACGATACGCAGTATTTT. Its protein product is CASSQHSYDTQYF.